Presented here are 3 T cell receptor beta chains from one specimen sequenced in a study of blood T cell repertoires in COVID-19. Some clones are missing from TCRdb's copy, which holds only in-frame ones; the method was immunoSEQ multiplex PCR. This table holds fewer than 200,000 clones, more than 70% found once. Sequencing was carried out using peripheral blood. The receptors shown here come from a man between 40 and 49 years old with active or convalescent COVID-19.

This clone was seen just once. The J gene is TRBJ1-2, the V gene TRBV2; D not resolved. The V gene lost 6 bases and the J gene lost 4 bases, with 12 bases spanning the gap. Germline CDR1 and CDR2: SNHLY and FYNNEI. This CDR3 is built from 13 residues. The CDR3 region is CASRDPGIYGYTF. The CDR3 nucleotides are TGTGCCAGCAGGGATCCAGGTATCTATGGCTACACCTTC. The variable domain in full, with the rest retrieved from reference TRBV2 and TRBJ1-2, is EPEVTQTPSHQVTQMGQEVILRCVPISNHLYFYWYRQILGQKVEFLVSFYNNEISEKSEIFDDQFSVERPDGSNFTLKIRSTKLEDSAMYFCASRDPGIYGYTFGSGTRLTVV.

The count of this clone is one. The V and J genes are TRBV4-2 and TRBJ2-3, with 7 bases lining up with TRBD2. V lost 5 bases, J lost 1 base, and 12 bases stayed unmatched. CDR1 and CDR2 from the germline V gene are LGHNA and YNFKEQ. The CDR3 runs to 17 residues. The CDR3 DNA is TGTGCCAGCAGCTTCATTTTTGCCCGGGGGGGCACAGATACGCAGTATTTT. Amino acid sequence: CASSFIFARGGTDTQYF.

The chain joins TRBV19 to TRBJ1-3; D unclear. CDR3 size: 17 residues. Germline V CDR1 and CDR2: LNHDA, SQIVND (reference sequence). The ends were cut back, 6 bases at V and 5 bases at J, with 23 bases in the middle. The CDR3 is CASSEAAAALLRNTIYF. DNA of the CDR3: TGTGCCAGTAGCGAAGCGGCGGCAGCACTACTGCGAAACACCATATATTTT.